This note documents a single TCR beta chain sequence. This specimen belongs to a study of technical replicates of blood from several donors. Profiled with immunoSEQ multiplex PCR; TCRdb holds only in-frame clones, not every one. This sample yields 60,000 to 80,000 clones, of which approximately 90% are seen a single time; around 4.5% belongs to the top ten. CDR1 and CDR2 from the germline V gene are SQVTM and ANQGSEA. This CDR3 is built from 12 residues. Trimming took off 2 bases at V and 4 bases at J, with 9 bases between the two ends. The genes are TRBV29-1 and TRBJ2-7; a possible D gene is TRBD1 (5 bases). This receptor was identified in a human donor in good health. Some clones in this sample may be carry-over from other donors' samples. The sequencing input was PBMCs. CDR3 bases: TGCAGCGTTGAAACTCAGGGTTACGAGCAGTACTTC. This codes for CSVETQGYEQYF.